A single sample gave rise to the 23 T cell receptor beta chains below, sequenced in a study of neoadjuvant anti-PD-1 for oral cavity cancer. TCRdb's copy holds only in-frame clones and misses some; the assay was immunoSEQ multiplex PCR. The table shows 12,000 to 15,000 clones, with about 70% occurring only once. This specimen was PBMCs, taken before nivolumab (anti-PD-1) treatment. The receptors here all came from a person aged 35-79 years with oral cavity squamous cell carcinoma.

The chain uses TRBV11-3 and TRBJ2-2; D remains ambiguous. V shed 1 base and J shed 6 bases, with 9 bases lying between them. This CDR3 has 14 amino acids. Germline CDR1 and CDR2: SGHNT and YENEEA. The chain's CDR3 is CASSLGFGSGELFF. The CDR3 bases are TGTGCCAGCAGCTTAGGTTTTGGCTCCGGGGAGCTGTTTTTT.

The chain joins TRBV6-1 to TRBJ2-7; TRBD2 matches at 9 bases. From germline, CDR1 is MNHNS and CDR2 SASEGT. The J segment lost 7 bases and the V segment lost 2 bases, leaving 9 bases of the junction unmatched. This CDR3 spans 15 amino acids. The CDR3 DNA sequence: TGTGCCAGCAGTGAACAGACTAGCGGCCTCTGGGAGCAGTACTTC. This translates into CASSEQTSGLWEQYF.

The CDR3 region has the DNA TGTGCCAGCAGTTACGGGGTGTGGACTGAAGCTTTCTTT. Its translation: CASSYGVWTEAFF. The chain links TRBV6-5 to TRBJ1-1; D is uncertain. Trimming removed 2 bases at V and 5 bases at J, with 9 bases between. The CDR3 totals 13 residues. The V gene's germline CDR1 is MNHEY and CDR2 SVGAGI.

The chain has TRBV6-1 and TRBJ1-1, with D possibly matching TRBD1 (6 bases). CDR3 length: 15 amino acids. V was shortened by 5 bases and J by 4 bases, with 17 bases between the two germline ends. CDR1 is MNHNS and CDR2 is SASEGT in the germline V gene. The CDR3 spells CASSWGRGGGTEAFF. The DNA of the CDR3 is TGTGCCAGCAGTTGGGGGCGGGGGGGCGGCACTGAAGCTTTCTTT.

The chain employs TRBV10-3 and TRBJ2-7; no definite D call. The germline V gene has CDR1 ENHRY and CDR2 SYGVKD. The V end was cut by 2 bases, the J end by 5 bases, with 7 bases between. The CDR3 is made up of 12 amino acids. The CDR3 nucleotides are TGTGCCATCAGTGAGATGGGCAACGAGCAGTACTTC. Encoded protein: CAISEMGNEQYF.

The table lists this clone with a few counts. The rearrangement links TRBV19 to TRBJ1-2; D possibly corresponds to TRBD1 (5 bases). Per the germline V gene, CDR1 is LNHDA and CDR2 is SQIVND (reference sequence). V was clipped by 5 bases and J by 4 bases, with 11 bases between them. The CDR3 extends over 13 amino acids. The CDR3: CASSADSTYGYTF. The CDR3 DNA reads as TGTGCCAGTAGTGCCGACAGCACCTATGGCTACACCTTC.

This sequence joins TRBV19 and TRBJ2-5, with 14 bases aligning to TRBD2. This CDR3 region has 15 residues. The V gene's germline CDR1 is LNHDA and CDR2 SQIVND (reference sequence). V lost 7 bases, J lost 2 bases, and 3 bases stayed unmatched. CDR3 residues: CASKGTSGRQETQYF. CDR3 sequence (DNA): TGTGCCAGTAAGGGGACTAGCGGGAGACAAGAGACCCAGTACTTC.

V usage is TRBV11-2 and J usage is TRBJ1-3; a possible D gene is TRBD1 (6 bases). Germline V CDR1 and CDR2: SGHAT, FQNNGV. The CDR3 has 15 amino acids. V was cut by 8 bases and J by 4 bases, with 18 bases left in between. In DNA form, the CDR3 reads TGTGCCAGCCGAACGTGGGGGGGCATCGGAAACACCATATATTTT. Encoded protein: CASRTWGGIGNTIYF.

This CDR3 reads CASSLLGVEQYF. CDR3 in DNA: TGTGCCAGCAGTTTATTGGGGGTCGAGCAGTACTTC. This chain uses TRBV28 with TRBJ2-7, with D perhaps assigned TRBD1 or TRBD2 (5 bases each). CDR3 length: 12 amino acids. Trimming shortened V by 1 base and J by 6 bases, and 7 bases separated the two germline ends. Germline CDR1 is MDHEN and CDR2 is SYDVKM.

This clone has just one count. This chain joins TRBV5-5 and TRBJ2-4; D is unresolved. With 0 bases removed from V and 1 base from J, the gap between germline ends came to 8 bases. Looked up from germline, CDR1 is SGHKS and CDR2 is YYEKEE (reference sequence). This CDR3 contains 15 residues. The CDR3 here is CASSLGRSAKNIQYF. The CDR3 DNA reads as TGTGCCAGCAGCTTGGGTCGGAGTGCCAAAAACATTCAGTACTTC. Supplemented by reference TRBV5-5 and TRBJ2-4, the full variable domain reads DAGVTQSPTHLIKTRGQQVTLRCSPISGHKSVSWYQQVLGQGPQFIFQYYEKEERGRGNFPDRFSARQFPNYSSELNVNALLLGDSALYLCASSLGRSAKNIQYFGAGTRLSVL.

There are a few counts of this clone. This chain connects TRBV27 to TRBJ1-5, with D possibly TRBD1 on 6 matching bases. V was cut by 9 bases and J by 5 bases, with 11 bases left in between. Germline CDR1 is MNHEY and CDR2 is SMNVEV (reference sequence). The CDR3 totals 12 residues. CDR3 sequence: CARPYRDQPQHF. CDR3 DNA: TGTGCCAGGCCATACAGGGATCAGCCCCAGCATTTT.

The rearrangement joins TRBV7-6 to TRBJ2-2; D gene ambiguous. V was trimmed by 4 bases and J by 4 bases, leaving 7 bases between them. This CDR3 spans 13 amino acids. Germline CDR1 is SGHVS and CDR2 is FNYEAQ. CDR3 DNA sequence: TGTGCCAGCAGCTCAGACTCCACCGGGGAGCTGTTTTTT. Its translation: CASSSDSTGELFF.

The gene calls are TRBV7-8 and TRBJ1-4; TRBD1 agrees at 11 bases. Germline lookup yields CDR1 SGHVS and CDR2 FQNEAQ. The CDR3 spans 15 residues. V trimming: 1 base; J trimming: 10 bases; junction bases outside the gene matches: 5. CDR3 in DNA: TGTGCCAGCAGCTTAGTGGGGACAGGGGGAGGAAAACTGTTTTTT. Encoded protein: CASSLVGTGGGKLFF. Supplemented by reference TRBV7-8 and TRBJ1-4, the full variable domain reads GAGVSQSPRYKVAKRGQDVALRCDPISGHVSLFWYQQALGQGPEFLTYFQNEAQLDKSGLPSDRFFAERPEGSVSTLKIQRTQQEDSAVYLCASSLVGTGGGKLFFGSGTQLSVL.

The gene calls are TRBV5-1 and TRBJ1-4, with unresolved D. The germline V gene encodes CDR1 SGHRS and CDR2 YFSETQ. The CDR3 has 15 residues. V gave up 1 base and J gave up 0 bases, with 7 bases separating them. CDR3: CASSLYRPTNEKLFF. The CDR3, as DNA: TGCGCCAGCAGCTTGTACAGACCAACTAATGAAAAACTGTTTTTT.

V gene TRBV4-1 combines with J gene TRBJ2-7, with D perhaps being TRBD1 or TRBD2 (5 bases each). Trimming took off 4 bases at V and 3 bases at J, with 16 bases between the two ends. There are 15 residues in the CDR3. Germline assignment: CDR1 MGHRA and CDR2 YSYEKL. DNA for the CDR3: TGCGCCAGCAGCCTACAGTCCGGGGCCTACTACGAGCAGTACTTC. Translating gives CASSLQSGAYYEQYF.

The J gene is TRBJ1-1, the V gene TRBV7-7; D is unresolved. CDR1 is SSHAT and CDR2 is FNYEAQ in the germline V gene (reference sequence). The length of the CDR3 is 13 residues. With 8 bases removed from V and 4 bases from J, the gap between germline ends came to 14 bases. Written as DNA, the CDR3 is TGTGCCAGCCGCCCCGTCGCGAGCACTGAAGCTTTCTTT. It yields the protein CASRPVASTEAFF.

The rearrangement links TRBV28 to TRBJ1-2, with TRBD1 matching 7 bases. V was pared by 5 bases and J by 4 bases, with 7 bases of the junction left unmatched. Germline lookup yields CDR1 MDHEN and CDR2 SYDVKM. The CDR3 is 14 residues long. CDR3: CASSPATGRYGYTF. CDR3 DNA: TGTGCCAGCAGTCCCGCGACAGGGCGCTATGGCTACACCTTC.

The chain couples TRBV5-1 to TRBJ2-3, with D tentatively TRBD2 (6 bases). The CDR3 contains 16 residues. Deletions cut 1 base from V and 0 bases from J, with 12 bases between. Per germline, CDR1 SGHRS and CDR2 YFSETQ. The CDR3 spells CASSLRQGGSTDTQYF. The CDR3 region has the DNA TGCGCCAGCAGCTTGCGCCAGGGAGGTAGCACAGATACGCAGTATTTT.

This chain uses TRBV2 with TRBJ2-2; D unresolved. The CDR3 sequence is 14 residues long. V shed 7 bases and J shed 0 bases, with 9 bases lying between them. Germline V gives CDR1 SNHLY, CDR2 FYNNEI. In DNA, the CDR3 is TGTGCCAGCAATTATAGCCCGAACACCGGGGAGCTGTTTTTT. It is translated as CASNYSPNTGELFF.

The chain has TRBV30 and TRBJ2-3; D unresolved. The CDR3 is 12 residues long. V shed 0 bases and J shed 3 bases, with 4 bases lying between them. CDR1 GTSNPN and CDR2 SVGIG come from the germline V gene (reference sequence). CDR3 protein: CAWSVQTDTQYF. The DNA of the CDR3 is TGTGCCTGGAGTGTACAAACAGATACGCAGTATTTT. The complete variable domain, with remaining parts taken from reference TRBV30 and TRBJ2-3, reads SQTIHQWPATLVQPVGSPLSLECTVEGTSNPNLYWYRQAAGRGLQLLFYSVGIGQISSEVPQNLSASRPQDRQFILSSKKLLLSDSGFYLCAWSVQTDTQYFGPGTRLTVL.

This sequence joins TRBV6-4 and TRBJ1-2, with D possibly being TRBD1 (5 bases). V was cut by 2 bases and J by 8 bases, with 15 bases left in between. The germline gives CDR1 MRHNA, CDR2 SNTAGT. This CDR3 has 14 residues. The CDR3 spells CASSDIAGFGGYTF. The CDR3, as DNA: TGTGCCAGCAGTGACATAGCAGGGTTCGGAGGCTACACCTTC.

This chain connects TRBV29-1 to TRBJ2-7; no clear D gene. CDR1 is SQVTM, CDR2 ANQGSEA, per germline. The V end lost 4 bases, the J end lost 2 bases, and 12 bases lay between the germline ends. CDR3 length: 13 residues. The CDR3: CSVGGLFTYEQYF. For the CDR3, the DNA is TGCAGCGTTGGCGGTCTTTTCACCTACGAGCAGTACTTC.

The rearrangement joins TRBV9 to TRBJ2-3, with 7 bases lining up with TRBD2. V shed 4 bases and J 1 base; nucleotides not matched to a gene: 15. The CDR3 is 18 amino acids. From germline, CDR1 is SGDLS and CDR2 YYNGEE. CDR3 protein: CASSSRTSTASGTDTQYF. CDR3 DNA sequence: TGTGCCAGCAGCTCAAGGACTAGTACGGCGTCGGGCACAGATACGCAGTATTTT. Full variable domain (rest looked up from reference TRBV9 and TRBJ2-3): DSGVTQTPKHLITATGQRVTLRCSPRSGDLSVYWYQQSLDQGLQFLIQYYNGEERAKGNILERFSAQQFPDLHSELNLSSLELGDSALYFCASSSRTSTASGTDTQYFGPGTRLTVL.